This record covers a single TCR beta chain. The data were taken from a study of T-cell memory formation after mild COVID-19. Across the study: The TCR clusters were mostly specific to one donor.

Looked up from germline, CDR1 is MNHNS and CDR2 is SASEGT. This CDR3 comprises 11 residues. The V end was cut by 10 bases, the J end by 2 bases, with 9 bases between. MiXCR was run by TCRdb on the 5' RACE reads, yielding one entry per CDR3 protein. The table has nearly 250,000 distinct CDR3 sequences, less than 20% seen once. This TCR came from an adult woman who had mild COVID-19 (a few samples of this study predate the infection). Cell type and time point are not known. The specimen was PBMCs or a T cell subset sorted from them (not recorded which). V is TRBV6-1 and J is TRBJ2-7, with a tentative D call TRBD2 (5 bases). The CDR3: CATGLTYEQYF. DNA of the CDR3: TGTGCCACCGGACTTACCTACGAGCAGTACTTC.